The 13 T cell receptor beta chains below were found in one sample sequenced in a study of vaccination effects on CD4 cells after COVID-19. Libraries were prepared by immunoSEQ multiplex PCR; TCRdb keeps only in-frame clonotypes and omits some of them. This table holds about 24,000 clones, 60% to 80% found once. No cognate antigen is known for these TCRs. ViraFEST assay sequencing came after antigen-specific CD4+ T cells were expanded with viral peptide pools. The culture ran for 10 days before CD4+ T cells were isolated. The person had a PCR-confirmed SARS-CoV-2 infection during March to December 2020. Specimen: CD4+ T cells from PBMCs cultured with SARS-CoV-2 spike peptides, collected before COVID-19 vaccination. The receptors originated from a human donor who had a prior SARS-CoV-2 infection.

The gene calls are TRBV19 and TRBJ2-3; 7 bases line up with TRBD2. Germline V gives CDR1 LNHDA, CDR2 SQIVND (reference sequence). The CDR3 is made up of 13 amino acids. V lost 5 bases to trimming and J lost 8 bases; unmatched junction nucleotides: 7. CDR3 sequence reads: CASSETSQTTQYF. Here the CDR3 DNA reads TGTGCCAGTAGTGAGACTAGCCAGACTACGCAGTATTTT.

The V and J genes are TRBV20-1 and TRBJ2-5, with D uncertain. The V gene lost 6 bases and the J gene lost 1 base, with 6 bases spanning the gap. The CDR3 covers 11 residues. Per the germline V gene, CDR1 is DFQATT and CDR2 is SNEGSKA (reference sequence). In DNA form, the CDR3 reads TGCAGTGCCGCCATCCAAGAGACCCAGTACTTC. The encoded protein is CSAAIQETQYF.

This clone was observed a few times. This chain links TRBV30 with TRBJ2-3; TRBD1 matches 10 bases. The germline V gene has CDR1 GTSNPN and CDR2 SVGIG (reference sequence). Unmatched junction bases numbered 5, after V lost 0 bases and J lost 5 bases. This CDR3 has 15 amino acids. CDR3 loop: CAWSVGDRGEDTQYF. Here the CDR3 DNA reads TGTGCCTGGAGTGTAGGGGACAGGGGTGAAGATACGCAGTATTTT.

The CDR3: CATSPGGMLGNTIYF. For the CDR3, the DNA is TGTGCCACCAGCCCAGGGGGGATGCTGGGAAACACCATATATTTT. This chain joins TRBV15 and TRBJ1-3; the match to TRBD1 covers 7 bases. The CDR3 is 15 amino acids. Trimming at V came to 5 bases and at J to 4 bases, leaving 8 bases not matched to a gene. Per germline, CDR1 LNHNV and CDR2 YYDKDF (reference sequence).

In DNA, the CDR3 is TGTGCCAGCAGTGACCCGACCGGGACACCCTATGGCTACACCTTC. Residues: CASSDPTGTPYGYTF. This chain joins TRBV2 and TRBJ1-2, with D perhaps matching TRBD1 (6 bases). Trimming left V 3 bases short and J 4 bases short, with 15 bases between. There are 15 residues in the CDR3. Germline loops: CDR1 SNHLY, CDR2 FYNNEI.

The gene calls are TRBV20-1 and TRBJ2-7; TRBD2 matches 9 bases. CDR3 size: 17 residues. In germline, CDR1 is DFQATT, CDR2 SNEGSKA (reference sequence). J was trimmed by 3 bases and V by 3 bases; bases with no gene match: 15. The CDR3 DNA reads as TGCAGTGCTAGTCCCAGCGGGGGGACCACTTTACACTACGAGCAGTACTTC. It translates to CSASPSGGTTLHYEQYF.

CDR3 region: CASSLGGSTGPYEQYF. The CDR3 nucleotides read TGTGCCAGCAGCTTAGGGGGCAGTACTGGTCCCTACGAGCAGTACTTC. The chain is built from TRBV7-2 and TRBJ2-7; TRBD1 is a possible D gene (5 bases). Trimming shortened V by 1 base and J by 2 bases, and 15 bases separated the two germline ends. Germline V gives CDR1 SGHTA, CDR2 FQGNSA. This CDR3 comprises 16 residues.

The V gene is TRBV5-4, the J gene TRBJ1-6; D gene uncertain. Trimming removed 0 bases at V and 6 bases at J, with 7 bases between. CDR1 and CDR2 from the germline V gene are SGHNT and YYREEE (reference sequence). CDR3 size: 14 residues. CDR3 residues: CASSLDGSNSPLHF. The CDR3 bases are TGTGCCAGCAGCTTGGATGGGAGTAATTCACCCCTCCACTTT.

The chain combines TRBV10-3 with TRBJ2-1, with 9 bases lining up with TRBD2. The J segment lost 5 bases and the V segment lost 3 bases, leaving 5 bases of the junction unmatched. The germline gives CDR1 ENHRY, CDR2 SYGVKD. This CDR3 contains 15 residues. The DNA for the CDR3 is TGTGCCATCAGTGACCGGCGGGAGGGAGACAATGAGCAGTTCTTC. Translating gives CAISDRREGDNEQFF.

The chain uses TRBV21-1 and TRBJ1-1. TRBV21-1 constitutes a pseudogene. This CDR3 contains 17 residues. CDR3 in amino acids: CASSKCSPSQLNTEAFF. The CDR3 DNA sequence: TGTGCCAGCAGCAAATGCTCACCTAGCCAGCTGAACACTGAAGCTTTCTTT.

The chain links TRBV12-3 or TRBV12-4 to TRBJ1-1, with D possibly being TRBD1 (5 bases). The CDR3 runs 13 residues. V lost 3 bases and J lost 6, with 11 bases in between. The DNA for the CDR3 is TGTGCCAGCAGTTTTCGGGGGACTCCTGAAGCTTTCTTT. Amino acid sequence: CASSFRGTPEAFF.

This chain links TRBV27 with TRBJ2-5; TRBD1 matches 10 bases. The CDR3 covers 13 residues. Germline assignment: CDR1 MNHEY and CDR2 SMNVEV (reference sequence). V shed 5 bases, J shed 7 bases, and the junction held 4 bases outside the gene matches. The CDR3 DNA reads TGTGCCAGCAGTAGACAGGGGGCGGTGACCCAGTACTTC. Translated: CASSRQGAVTQYF.

The chain links TRBV21-1 to TRBJ1-5; the table's D call, TRBD1, has no DNA check behind it. TRBV21-1 is marked as a pseudogene. The CDR3 has 19 residues. The CDR3 DNA sequence: TGTGCCAGCAGCAAAGGGGATTTCCGGGACAGGCCTTTCAATCAGCCCCAGCATTTT. Protein product: CASSKGDFRDRPFNQPQHF.